This paragraph covers one TCR beta chain sequence. Its cognate antigen is unknown. This sample is part of a study of radiation and T cells in renal cell carcinoma. Study-level results: In blood, top tumor clones expanded by 2 weeks, shrinking by 4.

Time point meaning: blood 4 weeks post-SBRT, at nephrectomy. Treatment indicated: 15 Gy SBRT to primary tumor, nephrectomy 4 weeks later. Nephrectomy followed 15 Gy stereotactic body radiation by 4 weeks. After SBRT, blood was collected at 2 and 4 weeks, plus baseline. The tumor was a clear cell renal cell carcinoma. The CDR3 spans 14 residues. The trim removed 7 bases at V and 6 bases at J, leaving 10 bases unmatched. Germline CDR1 reads GTSNPN; CDR2 reads SVGIG (reference sequence). Generated by immunoSEQ multiplex PCR, the TCRdb table keeps only in-frame clones and is missing some. The sample consists of tens of thousands of clones, approximately 86% of them appearing once.

The receptor comes from a man aged 45-60 years with renal cell carcinoma. The sequencing used blood, collected from a patient whose treatment included radiotherapy and nephrectomy. This rearrangement joins TRBV30 to TRBJ2-2; TRBD2 aligns across 8 bases. The CDR3 here is CAFTGTSPSGELFF. CDR3 nucleotides: TGTGCCTTCACCGGGACTAGTCCCTCCGGGGAGCTGTTTTTT.